This T cell receptor (beta chain) is from a study of Graves' ophthalmopathy and Graves' hyperthyroidism. This clonotype came up many times. Amplifying from RNA transcripts, the study obtained TCR beta CDR3 regions. RT-PCR in the first round used HTBI primers; a second-round multiplex PCR followed. In TCRdb, the multiplex PCR reads were re-called with MiXCR into one record per CDR3 protein. The sample lists just over 600,000 distinct CDR3 sequences; 22% were seen once. The CDR3 has 14 residues. V shed 5 bases and J 5 bases; nucleotides not matched to a gene: 4. Germline V gene sequence: CDR1 DFQATT, CDR2 SNEGSKA (reference sequence). No ophthalmopathy within 18 months of follow-up signified stable hyperthyroidism.

The rearrangement uses TRBV20-1 and TRBJ2-5, with 14 positions matching TRBD2. This clonotype originated in a woman under 30 with stable Graves' hyperthyroidism. Some clones in this sample may be carry-over from other donors' samples. Sequenced material: peripheral blood. CDR3 nucleotide sequence: TGCAGTGCTCGGACTAGCGGGGGGAGGGAGACCCAGTACTTC. Protein sequence: CSARTSGGRETQYF.